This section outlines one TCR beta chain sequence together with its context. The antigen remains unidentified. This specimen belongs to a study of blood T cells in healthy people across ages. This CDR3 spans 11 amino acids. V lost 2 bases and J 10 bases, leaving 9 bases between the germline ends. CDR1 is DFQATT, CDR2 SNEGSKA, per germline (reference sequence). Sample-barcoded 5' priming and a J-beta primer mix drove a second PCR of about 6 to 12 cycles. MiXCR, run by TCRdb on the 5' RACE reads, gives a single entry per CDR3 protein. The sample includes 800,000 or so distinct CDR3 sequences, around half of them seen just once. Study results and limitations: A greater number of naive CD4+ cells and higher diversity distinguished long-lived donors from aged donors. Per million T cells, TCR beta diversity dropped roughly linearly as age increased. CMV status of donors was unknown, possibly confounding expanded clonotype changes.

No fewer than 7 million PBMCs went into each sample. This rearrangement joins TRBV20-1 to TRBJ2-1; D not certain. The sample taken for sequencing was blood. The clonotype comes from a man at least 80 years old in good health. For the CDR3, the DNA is TGCAGTGCTAGATTGCCCGGGGAGCAGTTCTTC. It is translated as CSARLPGEQFF.